This entry lists 16 T cell receptor beta chains sequenced from one sample in a study of blood T cell repertoires in COVID-19. Libraries were prepared by immunoSEQ multiplex PCR; TCRdb keeps only in-frame clonotypes and omits some of them. The sample yields 300,000 to 400,000 clones, around nine tenths seen once. Sequencing used peripheral blood. The origin of the receptors is a woman aged 18 to 35 who had recovered from COVID-19.

The chain recombines TRBV6-5 with TRBJ2-7; 9 nucleotides line up with TRBD2. The V segment lost 5 bases and the J segment 6 bases; nucleotides outside the gene matches: 5. CDR3 size: 13 residues. Germline values: CDR1 MNHEY, CDR2 SVGAGI. The CDR3 region is CASSNSGSGEQYV. The CDR3 DNA follows: TGTGCCAGCAGTAATAGCGGGAGCGGCGAGCAGTACGTC.

The chain has TRBV29-1 and TRBJ2-2; D unresolved. CDR3 length: 12 residues. Germline V gene sequence: CDR1 SQVTM, CDR2 ANQGSEA. The ends were cut back, 7 bases at V and 6 bases at J, with 12 bases in the middle. CDR3 protein: CSGQYMAGELFF. The CDR3 DNA follows: TGCAGCGGCCAGTACATGGCCGGGGAGCTGTTTTTT.

This chain links TRBV3-1 (or the pseudogene TRBV3-2) with TRBJ2-1; 8 nucleotides align to TRBD2. CDR1 and CDR2 from the germline V gene are LGHDT and YNNKEL (reference sequence). This CDR3 contains 16 residues. With 0 bases clipped from V and 14 bases from J, the junction kept 15 bases outside the gene matches. In nucleotides, the CDR3 is TGTGCCAGCAGCCAAGAAACTAGCGGCCTGGGATCAGTTGAGTTCTTC. It translates to CASSQETSGLGSVEFF.

The rearrangement joins TRBV2 to TRBJ1-4; TRBD1 aligns across 9 bases. Germline CDR1 and CDR2: SNHLY and FYNNEI. Germline trimming cut 5 bases from V and 8 bases from J; bases unmatched to any gene: 12. The CDR3 spans 16 residues. Here the CDR3 reads CASSSSAGTGSEKLFF. As DNA, the CDR3 is TGTGCCAGCAGTAGTTCTGCCGGGACAGGGAGCGAAAAACTGTTTTTT. Full variable domain (outside the CDR3, taken from reference TRBV2 and TRBJ1-4): EPEVTQTPSHQVTQMGQEVILRCVPISNHLYFYWYRQILGQKVEFLVSFYNNEISEKSEIFDDQFSVERPDGSNFTLKIRSTKLEDSAMYFCASSSSAGTGSEKLFFGSGTQLSVL.

The J gene is TRBJ2-2, the V gene TRBV21-1; the D segment call TRBD2 is taken from the table without a DNA check. TRBV21-1 is annotated as a pseudogene. This CDR3 has 14 residues. The CDR3 nucleotides are TGTGCCAGCAGCAAAGGGTGGAGTCACGGGGAGCTGTTTTTT. Protein product: CASSKGWSHGELFF.

This clone was recorded only once. The V and J genes are TRBV7-9 and TRBJ1-2, with 9 positions matching TRBD1. Germline CDR1 and CDR2: SEHNR and FQNEAQ (reference sequence). The V and J ends lost 3 bases and 3 bases, in that order; junction bases with no gene match: 5. This CDR3 has 15 residues. The CDR3 coding sequence is TGTGCCAGCAGCTTCCGGGACAGGGTAGACTATGGCTACACCTTC. Its protein is CASSFRDRVDYGYTF.

This chain uses TRBV11-2 with TRBJ1-5; 7 bases align to TRBD1. The germline gives CDR1 SGHAT, CDR2 FQNNGV. J was trimmed by 1 base and V by 5 bases; bases with no gene match: 8. The CDR3 is made up of 16 amino acids. CDR3 DNA: TGTGCCAGCAGCCGCACAGGGGAGGTGAGCAATCAGCCCCAGCATTTT. Its protein is CASSRTGEVSNQPQHF.

The CDR3 sequence: CASSGTSGTYNEQFF. CDR3 DNA: TGTGCCAGCAGCGGGACTAGCGGTACCTACAATGAGCAGTTCTTC. The chain has TRBV9 and TRBJ2-1, with 10 nucleotides matching TRBD2. J was trimmed by 2 bases and V by 3 bases; bases with no gene match: 2. This CDR3 has 15 residues. Germline V gene lookup returns CDR1 SGDLS and CDR2 YYNGEE.

V usage is TRBV10-3 and J usage is TRBJ2-1; 7 bases fit TRBD2. The CDR3 length is 17 residues. The germline V gene encodes CDR1 ENHRY and CDR2 SYGVKD. The V gene end was trimmed by 0 bases and the J gene end by 1 base; junction bases not matched to a gene: 6. The CDR3 sequence: CAISESSGRGSYNEQFF. The CDR3 DNA follows: TGTGCCATCAGTGAGTCGAGCGGGCGGGGGTCCTACAATGAGCAGTTCTTC.

The gene calls are TRBV20-1 and TRBJ2-5; no definite D call. Germline V gives CDR1 DFQATT, CDR2 SNEGSKA (reference sequence). The CDR3 length is 14 residues. The ends were cut back, 3 bases at V and 3 bases at J, with 14 bases in the middle. CDR3 amino acids: CSASGDWLKETQYF. As DNA, the CDR3 is TGCAGTGCTAGTGGTGACTGGCTAAAAGAGACCCAGTACTTC.

The table lists this clone with a few counts. The chain couples TRBV5-8 to TRBJ2-5; D gene uncertain. V dropped 0 bases and J dropped 7 bases, with 16 bases sitting between them. Germline V lookup: CDR1 SGHTS, CDR2 YDEGEE. This CDR3 contains 15 residues. This CDR3 reads CASSLVLSSIGTQYF. As DNA, the CDR3 is TGTGCCAGCAGCTTGGTCCTCTCCTCTATTGGGACCCAGTACTTC.

The chain carries TRBV19 and TRBJ2-1; TRBD2 aligns across 11 bases. The V gene end was trimmed by 6 bases and the J gene end by 4 bases; junction bases not matched to a gene: 11. Germline CDR1 and CDR2: LNHDA and SQIVND (reference sequence). The CDR3 runs 17 residues. The CDR3, as DNA: TGTGCCAGTAGCACCACGACTAGCGGGGTCGTTTACAATGAGCAGTTCTTC. Its protein product is CASSTTTSGVVYNEQFF.

The chain uses TRBV7-8 and TRBJ1-1, with TRBD1 matching 7 bases. V shed 5 bases, J shed 11 bases, and the junction held 8 bases outside the gene matches. The CDR3 is 12 residues long. CDR1 is SGHVS, CDR2 FQNEAQ, per germline. Written as DNA, the CDR3 is TGTGCCAGCAGCCCCCGACAGGGAAGGGCTTTCTTT. This codes for CASSPRQGRAFF.

This chain connects TRBV6-5 to TRBJ1-5; TRBD1 aligns across 8 bases. Germline assignment: CDR1 MNHEY and CDR2 SVGAGI. V gave up 4 bases and J gave up 6 bases; unmatched junction bases: 5. This CDR3 is built from 14 residues. The CDR3 sequence: CASSLGQVSQPQHF. CDR3 DNA sequence: TGTGCCAGCAGTTTGGGACAGGTGAGTCAGCCCCAGCATTTT.

V and J are TRBV7-8 and TRBJ2-1; D perhaps matches TRBD2 (6 bases). V dropped 0 bases and J dropped 2 bases, with 8 bases sitting between them. CDR3 length: 15 amino acids. Looked up from germline, CDR1 is SGHVS and CDR2 is FQNEAQ. CDR3 DNA: TGTGCCAGCAGCTTAGCTAGCGGAGCCTACAATGAGCAGTTCTTC. Translating gives CASSLASGAYNEQFF. The full variable domain, rest sourced from reference TRBV7-8 and TRBJ2-1, is GAGVSQSPRYKVAKRGQDVALRCDPISGHVSLFWYQQALGQGPEFLTYFQNEAQLDKSGLPSDRFFAERPEGSVSTLKIQRTQQEDSAVYLCASSLASGAYNEQFFGPGTRLTVL.

Of note for this clone: An end of the junction differs from the germline gene, which may be a read error. This sequence joins TRBV12-3 or TRBV12-4 and TRBJ1-2, with D hard to call. This CDR3 is built from 13 residues. The CDR3 here is CASSLGPNSGYTF. CDR3 DNA sequence: TGTGCCAGCAGCCTCGGTCCCAACTCTGGCTACACCTTC.